A single sample gave rise to the 18 T cell receptor beta chains below, sequenced in a study of shared clonotypes between healthy human individuals. The assay was immunoSEQ multiplex PCR, and TCRdb's table has in-frame clones only and misses some. This sample yields over 2 million clones, of which about 95% are seen a single time; roughly 0.13% belongs to the top ten. Sequencing was carried out using naive CD4+ T cells sorted from blood. Subset meaning: CD45RA+ positively selected. The receptors here all came from a man in his late teens or twenties in good health.

The rearrangement links TRBV11-2 to TRBJ1-1, with D uncertain. CDR1 SGHAT and CDR2 FQNNGV come from the germline V gene. The V and J ends lost 5 bases and 0 bases respectively, with 10 bases between them. This CDR3 is 14 amino acids long. In DNA, the CDR3 is TGTGCCAGCAGCCTCAGTCACATGAACACTGAAGCTTTCTTT. This sequence encodes CASSLSHMNTEAFF.

V gene TRBV6-6 combines with J gene TRBJ1-5; D uncertain. From germline, CDR1 is MNHNY and CDR2 SVGAGI (reference sequence). The CDR3 loop spans 15 amino acids. Trimming removed 0 bases from V and 1 base from J, with 7 bases in between. The CDR3 sequence: CASSYSSLSNQPQHF. CDR3 nucleotide sequence: TGTGCCAGCAGTTACTCGTCCTTGAGCAATCAGCCCCAGCATTTT.

The V gene is TRBV5-1, the J gene TRBJ1-2, with D hard to call. Germline V gene data show CDR1 as SGHRS and CDR2 as YFSETQ. This CDR3 comprises 15 residues. Trimming shortened V by 4 bases and J by 0 bases, and 13 bases separated the two germline ends. For the CDR3, the DNA is TGCGCCAGCAGCCCCGTCATGGTAGCTAACTATGGCTACACCTTC. Protein sequence: CASSPVMVANYGYTF. The full variable domain, its missing parts supplied by reference TRBV5-1 and TRBJ1-2, is KAGVTQTPRYLIKTRGQQVTLSCSPISGHRSVSWYQQTPGQGLQFLFEYFSETQRNKGNFPGRFSGRQFSNSRSEMNVSTLELGDSALYLCASSPVMVANYGYTFGSGTRLTVV.

This rearrangement joins TRBV5-1 to TRBJ2-7; 7 nucleotides agree with TRBD1. This CDR3 spans 14 amino acids. J gave up 7 bases and V 6 bases, and 13 bases lay outside the gene matches. The V gene's germline CDR1 is SGHRS and CDR2 YFSETQ. CDR3: CASKDSGGSDEQYF. The CDR3, as DNA: TGCGCCAGCAAGGACTCAGGGGGATCTGATGAGCAGTACTTC.

To note about this clone: Other DNA sequences in this sample translate to the same CDR3. This sequence joins TRBV2 and TRBJ2-5, with unresolved D. Per germline, CDR1 SNHLY and CDR2 FYNNEI. The CDR3 consists of 13 residues. V shed 3 bases and J shed 2 bases, with 7 bases lying between them. In DNA, the CDR3 is TGTGCCAGCAGTGAGCAAGGGCAAGAGACCCAGTACTTC. Translation: CASSEQGQETQYF.

This clone was counted once. V usage is TRBV28 and J usage is TRBJ2-3; 10 nucleotides match TRBD2. The V gene end was trimmed by 7 bases and the J gene end by 1 base; junction bases not matched to a gene: 5. The CDR3 extends over 15 amino acids. Germline CDR1 and CDR2: MDHEN and SYDVKM. The chain's CDR3 is CASTVAGGRTDTQYF. The CDR3 DNA reads TGTGCCAGCACCGTAGCGGGGGGACGCACAGATACGCAGTATTTT.

This chain joins TRBV27 and TRBJ1-1; D is ambiguous. The V end lost 5 bases, the J end lost 3 bases, and 10 bases lay between the germline ends. The CDR3 has 13 residues. In germline, CDR1 is MNHEY, CDR2 SMNVEV (reference sequence). The CDR3 sequence is CASSHRTDTEAFF. The CDR3 bases are TGTGCCAGCAGTCACCGGACCGACACTGAAGCTTTCTTT.

J is TRBJ2-7 and V is TRBV19; 10 nucleotides align to TRBD1. Germline lookup yields CDR1 LNHDA and CDR2 SQIVND (reference sequence). CDR3 length: 15 residues. V was clipped by 6 bases and J by 0 bases; unmatched bases: 5. Here the CDR3 reads CASSDRGLSSYEQYF. CDR3 DNA sequence: TGTGCCAGTAGCGACAGGGGGCTAAGCTCCTACGAGCAGTACTTC.

This clone has only one observation. The chain employs TRBV11-2 and TRBJ2-5; D uncertain. The CDR3 spans 12 residues. V gave up 5 bases and J gave up 5 bases, with 9 bases separating them. CDR1 is SGHAT and CDR2 is FQNNGV in the germline V gene. CDR3 region: CASSHLGETQYF. CDR3 bases: TGTGCCAGCAGCCATCTTGGGGAGACCCAGTACTTC.

The chain joins TRBV28 to TRBJ2-7; 12 positions agree with TRBD2. V shed 7 bases, J shed 4 bases, and the junction held 5 bases outside the gene matches. In germline, CDR1 is MDHEN, CDR2 SYDVKM. The CDR3 has 14 residues. The CDR3 DNA sequence: TGTGCCAGCACCCAGACTAGCGGGGGATACGAGCAGTACTTC. This gives the protein CASTQTSGGYEQYF.

The chain combines TRBV28 with TRBJ2-7; perhaps D is TRBD1 or TRBD2 (5 bases each). Germline V lookup: CDR1 MDHEN, CDR2 SYDVKM. CDR3 size: 16 residues. The V and J ends lost 7 bases and 1 base respectively, with 20 bases between them. Here the CDR3 reads CASKGDWGPLSYEQYF. The DNA for the CDR3 is TGTGCCAGCAAAGGGGATTGGGGACCCCTATCCTACGAGCAGTACTTC.

On this clone: This sample also contains other DNA sequences that code for the same CDR3. The chain combines TRBV6-5 with TRBJ1-5; D unresolved. This CDR3 spans 15 amino acids. CDR1 is MNHEY, CDR2 SVGAGI, per germline. The V end lost 0 bases, the J end lost 1 base, and 7 bases lay between the germline ends. The CDR3 DNA reads TGTGCCAGCAGTTACTCGAAGGCAAGCAATCAGCCCCAGCATTTT. It yields the protein CASSYSKASNQPQHF.

This clone has only one observation. This same CDR3 is encoded by further DNA sequences in the sample. The CDR3 DNA reads as TGTGCCAGCTCACCCAGACTAGCCGGAGAGACCCAGTACTTC. It specifies CASSPRLAGETQYF. The genes are TRBV18 and TRBJ2-5; the match to TRBD2 covers 7 bases. J was trimmed by 4 bases and V by 3 bases; bases with no gene match: 5. Germline values: CDR1 KGHSH, CDR2 LQKENI. This CDR3 spans 14 amino acids.

This clone appeared once. One junction end disagrees with the germline gene, perhaps due to a read error. This sequence joins TRBV7-6 and TRBJ2-3; 11 bases line up with TRBD2. The germline V gene encodes CDR1 SGHVS and CDR2 FNYEAQ. The CDR3 length is 17 residues. The CDR3 DNA reads as TGTGCCAGCAGCTTGGCCCCAACTAGCGGGAGCACCGATACGCAGTATTTT. Translated: CASSLAPTSGSTDTQYF.

The chain combines TRBV2 with TRBJ1-6; D may be TRBD1 (5 bases). The CDR3 has 12 amino acids. V lost 8 bases and J lost 7, with 9 bases in between. The V gene's germline CDR1 is SNHLY and CDR2 FYNNEI. The CDR3 is CASEQDNSPLHF. The CDR3 DNA is TGTGCCAGCGAACAGGACAATTCACCCCTCCACTTT.

This chain links TRBV5-1 with TRBJ1-1; 7 bases match TRBD1. With V trimmed by 8 bases and J by 8 bases, 12 bases remained unmatched. This CDR3 is built from 13 residues. Germline lookup yields CDR1 SGHRS and CDR2 YFSETQ. The CDR3 is CASSLGGQPEAFF. The CDR3 DNA reads TGCGCCAGTTCTCTAGGGGGACAGCCCGAAGCTTTCTTT.

This chain uses TRBV5-1 with TRBJ2-2, with TRBD1 matching 7 bases. The V segment lost 3 bases and the J segment 9 bases; nucleotides outside the gene matches: 17. The CDR3 consists of 17 residues. Germline-derived CDR1 and CDR2 are SGHRS and YFSETQ. CDR3: CASSSLLTGVEVRELFF. In DNA, the CDR3 is TGCGCCAGCAGCTCCTTACTAACAGGGGTGGAGGTACGGGAGCTGTTTTTT.

This chain uses TRBV7-9 with TRBJ2-5; D remains unclear. Looked up from germline, CDR1 is SEHNR and CDR2 is FQNEAQ (reference sequence). The V gene lost 5 bases and the J gene lost 5 bases, with 12 bases spanning the gap. CDR3 length: 13 residues. This chain's CDR3 is CASSREVVETQYF. The CDR3 DNA follows: TGTGCCAGCAGCCGAGAGGTGGTGGAGACCCAGTACTTC.